This entry describes one T cell receptor beta chain. The antigen remains unidentified. Using immunoSEQ multiplex PCR, the repertoire was profiled, and TCRdb retains in-frame clones only, with some absent. This table has roughly 80,000 clones, around 96% appearing once. V lost 4 bases, J lost 2 bases, and 5 bases stayed unmatched. The CDR3 contains 15 residues. The germline CDR1 and CDR2 sequences are SGHRS and YFSETQ. The sample's time point: recipient sample about 28 days before transplant, after cytoreduction. These data belong to a study of T cell clonotyping in hematopoietic cell transplantation. Study-wide background: Pretransplant recipient samples were taken after cytoreduction.

Broader study findings: Recipient TCR diversity dropped after transplant; expanded clonotypes rose from day 30 to 180. Broader posttransplant TCR repertoire diversity was predicted by graft donor and pretransplant recipient Inverse Simpson Index values. Few recipient clonotypes overlapped donors; over 95% were de novo at given depth.

The source was peripheral blood mononuclear cells, collected before stem cell transplant. This sequence was found in a woman aged 50 to 60 with acute myeloid leukemia. Some clones in this sample may be carry-over from other donors' samples. V gene TRBV5-1 combines with J gene TRBJ1-2, with 10 bases fitting TRBD1. The CDR3 bases are TGCGCCAGCAGCCCGGGACAGGGGAAAAACTATGGCTACACCTTC. It specifies CASSPGQGKNYGYTF.